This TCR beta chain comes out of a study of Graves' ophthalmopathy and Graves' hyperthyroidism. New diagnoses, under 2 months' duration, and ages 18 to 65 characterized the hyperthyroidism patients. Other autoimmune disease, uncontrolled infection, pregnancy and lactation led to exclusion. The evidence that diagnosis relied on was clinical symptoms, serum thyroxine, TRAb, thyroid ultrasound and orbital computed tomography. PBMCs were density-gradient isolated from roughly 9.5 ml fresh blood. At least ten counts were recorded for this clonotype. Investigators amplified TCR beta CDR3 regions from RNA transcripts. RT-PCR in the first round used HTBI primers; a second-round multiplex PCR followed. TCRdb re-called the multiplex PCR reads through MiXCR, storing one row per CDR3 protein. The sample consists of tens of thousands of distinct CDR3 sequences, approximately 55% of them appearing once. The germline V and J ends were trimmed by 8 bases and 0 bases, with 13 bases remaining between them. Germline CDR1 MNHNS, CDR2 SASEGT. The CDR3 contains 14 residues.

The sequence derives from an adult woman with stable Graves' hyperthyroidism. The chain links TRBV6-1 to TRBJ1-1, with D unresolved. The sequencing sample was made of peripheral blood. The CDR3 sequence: CASLTWTVNTEAFF. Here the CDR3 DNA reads TGTGCCAGCCTTACTTGGACGGTGAACACTGAAGCTTTCTTT.